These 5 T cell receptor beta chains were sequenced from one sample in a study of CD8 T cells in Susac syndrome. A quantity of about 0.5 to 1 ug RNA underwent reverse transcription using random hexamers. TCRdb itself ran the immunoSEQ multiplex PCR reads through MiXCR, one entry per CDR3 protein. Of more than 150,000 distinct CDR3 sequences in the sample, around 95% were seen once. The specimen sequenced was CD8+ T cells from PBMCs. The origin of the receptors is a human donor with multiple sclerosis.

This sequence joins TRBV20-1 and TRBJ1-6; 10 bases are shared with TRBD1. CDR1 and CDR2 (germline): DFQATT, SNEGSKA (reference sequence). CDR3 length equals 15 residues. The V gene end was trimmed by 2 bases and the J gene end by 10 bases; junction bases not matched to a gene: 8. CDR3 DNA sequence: TGCAGTGCTAGACCCCCGGGACAGGGGCGATCACCCCTCCACTTT. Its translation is CSARPPGQGRSPLHF.

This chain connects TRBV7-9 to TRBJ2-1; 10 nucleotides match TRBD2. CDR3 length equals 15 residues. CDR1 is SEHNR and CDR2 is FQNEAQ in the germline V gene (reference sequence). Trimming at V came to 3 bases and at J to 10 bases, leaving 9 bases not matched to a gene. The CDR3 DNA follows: TGTGCCAGCAGCTTTAGTCTTCTAGCGGGGGAGGAGCAGTTCTTC. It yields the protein CASSFSLLAGEEQFF.

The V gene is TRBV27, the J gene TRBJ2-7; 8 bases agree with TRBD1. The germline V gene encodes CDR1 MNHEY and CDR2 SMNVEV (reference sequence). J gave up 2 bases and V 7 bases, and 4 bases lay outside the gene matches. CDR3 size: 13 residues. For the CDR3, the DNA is TGTGCCAGCATAGGACAGGGCCCCTACGAGCAGTACTTC. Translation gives CASIGQGPYEQYF.

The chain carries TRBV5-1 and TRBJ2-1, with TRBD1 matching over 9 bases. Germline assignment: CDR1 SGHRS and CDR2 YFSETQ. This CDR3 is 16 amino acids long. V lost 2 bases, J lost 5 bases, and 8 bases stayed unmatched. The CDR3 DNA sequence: TGCGCCAGCAGCTTCCTCCGGGACAGGGTGAACAATGAGCAGTTCTTC. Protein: CASSFLRDRVNNEQFF.

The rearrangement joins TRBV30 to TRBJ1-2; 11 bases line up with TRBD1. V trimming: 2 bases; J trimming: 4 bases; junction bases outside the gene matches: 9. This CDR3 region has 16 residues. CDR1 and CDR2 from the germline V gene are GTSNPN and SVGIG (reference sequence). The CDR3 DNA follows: TGTGCCTGGAGTTCCCGGACAGGGGGCTGGGGCTATGGCTACACCTTC. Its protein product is CAWSSRTGGWGYGYTF. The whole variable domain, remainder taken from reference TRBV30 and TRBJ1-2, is SQTIHQWPATLVQPVGSPLSLECTVEGTSNPNLYWYRQAAGRGLQLLFYSVGIGQISSEVPQNLSASRPQDRQFILSSKKLLLSDSGFYLCAWSSRTGGWGYGYTFGSGTRLTVV.